This record covers a single T cell receptor beta chain. These data originate in a study of blood T cell repertoires in COVID-19. About the study: COVID-19 samples collected from the United States, Italy and Spain covered acute and convalescent phases. The cDNA or gDNA used as material had been derived from T cells, B-cell-depleted T cells, or PBMCs.

Germline lookup yields CDR1 KGHSH and CDR2 LQKENI. The CDR3 length is 17 residues. V shed 2 bases and J 5 bases; nucleotides not matched to a gene: 14. Source study methods: By means of reference gene primer amplification, nucleated cell counts were estimated. Data came from immunoSEQ multiplex PCR; TCRdb stores just in-frame clones and leaves some out. The V and J calls and clone size were taken over from that table, and D and trimming were inferred from the DNA. The table has 270,000 or so clones, roughly 90% seen once; the top ten hold around 4.4%. This receptor was obtained from a man aged 35-49 years with acute or convalescent COVID-19. The V gene is TRBV18, the J gene TRBJ1-2; 7 positions agree with TRBD1. Source material: peripheral blood. The CDR3 loop is CASSPNKQGFDGYGYTF. CDR3 nucleotides: TGTGCCAGCTCACCAAATAAACAGGGGTTCGATGGGTATGGCTACACCTTC.